This T cell receptor beta chain was profiled in a study of cytomegalovirus exposure and HLA in healthy donors. This CDR3 contains 17 residues. Trimming removed 0 bases from V and 0 bases from J; junction bases left unmatched: 4. Looked up from germline, CDR1 is MNHEY and CDR2 is SMNVEV (reference sequence). PCR employed 60 Vbeta and 13 Jbeta primers. Produced via immunoSEQ multiplex PCR; TCRdb's table is partial and in-frame only. The sample has approximately 150,000 clones, 80% to 90% seen once. This clone was seen a single time. No antigen is known for it. Overall study findings and caveats: For TCR beta chains, V- and J-gene trimming was later linked to a missense DCLRE1C variant. Reportedly, a later analysis found an Asian-associated ancestry cluster had fewer N-insertions than the approximately 700-donor mean.

Input material: PBMCs. This receptor was taken from a girl aged 10 to 17 in good health and CMV-seropositive. The V gene is TRBV27, the J gene TRBJ1-5; 8 bases align to TRBD1. In nucleotides, the CDR3 is TGTGCCAGCAGTTTATCGGGAGACAGGGGTAGCAATCAGCCCCAGCATTTT. Its protein is CASSLSGDRGSNQPQHF.